Below, 15 T cell receptor beta chains from the same sample are listed, as sequenced in a study of T cell changes during pregnancy in multiple sclerosis. Repertoires were generated with immunoSEQ multiplex PCR, while TCRdb's copy carries only in-frame clones and drops some. This sample has under 80,000 clones; roughly 92% occur once, and the top ten carry about 2.2%. Sequences were derived from peripheral blood, sampled before pregnancy. These receptors were collected from a female donor with multiple sclerosis, enrolled in a pregnancy study.

This clone was counted between two and nine times. This chain uses TRBV5-8 with TRBJ2-7; unclear D gene. The V end lost 3 bases, the J end lost 4 bases, and 29 bases lay between the germline ends. The germline V gene has CDR1 SGHTS and CDR2 YDEGEE. The CDR3 consists of 19 residues. The chain's CDR3 is CASSSEWKDESLQPYEQYF. DNA of the CDR3: TGTGCCAGCAGCTCGGAGTGGAAAGACGAATCACTCCAGCCTTACGAGCAGTACTTC.

The chain joins TRBV7-9 to TRBJ2-1, with 11 bases matching TRBD2. The CDR3 length is 19 residues. CDR1 is SEHNR, CDR2 FQNEAQ, per germline (reference sequence). Trimming cost V 1 base and J 4 bases; bases outside gene matches: 12. CDR3 DNA: TGTGCCAGCAGCTTAGGACGGGCGGCGGGACTAGCGGCTTACAATGAGCAGTTCTTC. It specifies CASSLGRAAGLAAYNEQFF.

This chain connects TRBV6-5 to TRBJ2-2, with 12 bases matching TRBD2. CDR3 length equals 16 residues. CDR1 MNHEY and CDR2 SVGAGI come from the germline V gene. Trimming cost V 4 bases and J 8 bases; bases outside gene matches: 8. The CDR3 sequence is CASSSRLAGVGGELFF. The DNA of the CDR3 is TGTGCCAGCAGTTCTCGACTAGCGGGAGTCGGTGGGGAGCTGTTTTTT.

The CDR3 sequence is CASAKTGGGYGYTF. CDR3 DNA sequence: TGTGCTAGTGCCAAGACAGGGGGCGGCTATGGCTACACCTTC. The V call is TRBV12-5, the J call TRBJ1-2, with TRBD1 identical over 10 bases. The CDR3 has 14 amino acids. CDR1 is LGHNT, CDR2 FRNRAP, per germline. Trimming took 7 bases from V and 4 from J; bases not matched to a gene: 6.

V is TRBV19 and J is TRBJ2-2; TRBD2 aligns across 9 bases. The CDR3 has 16 amino acids. V shed 3 bases and J 0 bases; nucleotides not matched to a gene: 2. Germline CDR1 and CDR2: LNHDA and SQIVND (reference sequence). This chain's CDR3 is CASSMRGGTNTGELFF. CDR3 DNA sequence: TGTGCCAGTAGTATGCGGGGGGGTACGAACACCGGGGAGCTGTTTTTT.

The chain links TRBV4-1 to TRBJ2-7, with TRBD1 matching 8 bases. From germline, CDR1 is MGHRA and CDR2 YSYEKL. The CDR3 has 15 amino acids. V was pared by 1 base and J by 9 bases, with 11 bases of the junction left unmatched. The CDR3 nucleotides read TGCGCCAGCAGCCAAGGGGGGACAGGTGGGACTCGGCAGTACTTC. It codes for CASSQGGTGGTRQYF.

The chain combines TRBV4-1 with TRBJ1-6, with D perhaps TRBD1 (5 bases). CDR1 is MGHRA, CDR2 YSYEKL, per germline. Trimming pared 0 bases from V and 0 bases from J, leaving 12 bases between. The CDR3 is 18 amino acids. This chain's CDR3 is CASSQELQGSSYNSPLHF. The CDR3 bases are TGCGCCAGCAGCCAAGAATTGCAGGGAAGCTCCTATAATTCACCCCTCCACTTT.

This clone was counted once. The chain recombines TRBV6-5 with TRBJ2-1, with D possibly matching TRBD2 (6 bases). V was shortened by 6 bases and J by 2 bases, with 8 bases between the two germline ends. This CDR3 is built from 13 residues. Germline CDR1 MNHEY, CDR2 SVGAGI. The CDR3 sequence: CASSGSPYNEQFF. In DNA form, the CDR3 reads TGTGCCAGCAGCGGGAGCCCCTACAATGAGCAGTTCTTC.

The chain couples TRBV30 to TRBJ2-7, with 10 bases fitting TRBD1. V lost 1 base to trimming and J lost 1 base; unmatched junction nucleotides: 10. Germline lookup yields CDR1 GTSNPN and CDR2 SVGIG (reference sequence). The CDR3 sequence is 17 residues long. CDR3 loop: CAWSGLWTGQGSYEQYF. The CDR3 bases are TGTGCCTGGAGTGGACTTTGGACGGGACAGGGGTCCTACGAGCAGTACTTC.

The chain uses TRBV7-9 and TRBJ2-5; 9 positions match TRBD1. Germline CDR1 reads SEHNR; CDR2 reads FQNEAQ (reference sequence). J gave up 6 bases and V 5 bases, and 10 bases lay outside the gene matches. The CDR3 has 15 residues. In DNA form, the CDR3 reads TGTGCCAGCAGCCCCGAACAGGGGGCTGCGCAGACCCAGTACTTC. As protein: CASSPEQGAAQTQYF.

The DNA of the CDR3 is TGCGCCAGCAGCACTCGACTAGCGGGAGGGAACACCGGGGAGCTGTTTTTT. It codes for CASSTRLAGGNTGELFF. The chain is built from TRBV4-1 and TRBJ2-2; 13 bases map to TRBD2. CDR1 MGHRA and CDR2 YSYEKL come from the germline V gene. Trimming at V came to 5 bases and at J to 1 base, leaving 4 bases not matched to a gene. The CDR3 sequence is 17 residues long.

This rearrangement joins TRBV2 to TRBJ2-2, with D maybe TRBD1 (6 bases). There are 14 residues in the CDR3. The germline V gene has CDR1 SNHLY and CDR2 FYNNEI. V lost 7 bases and J 2 bases, leaving 11 bases between the germline ends. CDR3 bases: TGTGCCAGCAAGGGACAACAAAACACCGGGGAGCTGTTTTTT. Its protein product is CASKGQQNTGELFF.

This clone has a handful of counts. The V call is TRBV30, the J call TRBJ1-1; no firm D call. This CDR3 comprises 12 residues. The V and J ends lost 3 bases and 1 base respectively, with 6 bases between them. Germline V gene sequence: CDR1 GTSNPN, CDR2 SVGIG (reference sequence). This chain's CDR3 is CAWRTPNTEAFF. The CDR3 DNA is TGTGCCTGGAGGACACCGAACACTGAAGCTTTCTTT.

The V gene is TRBV30, the J gene TRBJ2-2, with TRBD1 identical over 8 bases. Germline V gives CDR1 GTSNPN, CDR2 SVGIG (reference sequence). CDR3 size: 17 residues. J gave up 7 bases and V 2 bases, and 15 bases lay outside the gene matches. CDR3 sequence: CAWSSPGSAGGFGELFF. The CDR3 nucleotides are TGTGCCTGGAGTTCTCCTGGTTCGGCAGGGGGCTTCGGGGAGCTGTTTTTT. Using reference TRBV30 and TRBJ2-2 for the parts outside the CDR3, the full variable domain is SQTIHQWPATLVQPVGSPLSLECTVEGTSNPNLYWYRQAAGRGLQLLFYSVGIGQISSEVPQNLSASRPQDRQFILSSKKLLLSDSGFYLCAWSSPGSAGGFGELFFGEGSRLTVL.

The chain links TRBV27 to TRBJ2-1; 8 positions agree with TRBD2. V lost 6 bases to trimming and J lost 2 bases; unmatched junction nucleotides: 9. The germline gives CDR1 MNHEY, CDR2 SMNVEV (reference sequence). The CDR3 is 16 residues long. The CDR3 is CASSRPGLGTYNEQFF. CDR3 DNA sequence: TGTGCCAGCAGCCGGCCGGGACTAGGAACCTACAATGAGCAGTTCTTC.